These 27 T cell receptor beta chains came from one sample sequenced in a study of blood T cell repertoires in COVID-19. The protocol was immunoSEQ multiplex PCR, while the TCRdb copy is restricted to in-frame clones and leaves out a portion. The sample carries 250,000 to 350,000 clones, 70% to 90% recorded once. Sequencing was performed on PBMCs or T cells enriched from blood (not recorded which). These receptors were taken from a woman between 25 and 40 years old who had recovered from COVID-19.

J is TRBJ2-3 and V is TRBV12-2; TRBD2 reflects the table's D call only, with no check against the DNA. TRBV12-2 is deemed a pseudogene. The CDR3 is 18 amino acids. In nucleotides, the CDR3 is TGTGCAAGTCGCTCGGGACTGAATGCGGAGTCAAGCACAGATACGCAGTATTTT. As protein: CASRSGLNAESSTDTQYF.

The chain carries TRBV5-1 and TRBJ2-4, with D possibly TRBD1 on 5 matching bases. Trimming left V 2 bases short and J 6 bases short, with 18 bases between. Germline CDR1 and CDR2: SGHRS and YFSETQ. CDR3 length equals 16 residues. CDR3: CASSFGAAGPGNIQYF. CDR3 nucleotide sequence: TGCGCCAGCAGCTTTGGGGCCGCAGGGCCGGGAAACATTCAGTACTTC.

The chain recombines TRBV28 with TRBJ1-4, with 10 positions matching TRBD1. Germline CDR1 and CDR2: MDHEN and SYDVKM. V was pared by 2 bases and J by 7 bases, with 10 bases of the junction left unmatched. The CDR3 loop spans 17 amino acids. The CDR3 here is CASSLIGAGTGVEKLFF. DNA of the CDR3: TGTGCCAGCAGTTTAATCGGCGCCGGGACAGGGGTTGAAAAACTGTTTTTT.

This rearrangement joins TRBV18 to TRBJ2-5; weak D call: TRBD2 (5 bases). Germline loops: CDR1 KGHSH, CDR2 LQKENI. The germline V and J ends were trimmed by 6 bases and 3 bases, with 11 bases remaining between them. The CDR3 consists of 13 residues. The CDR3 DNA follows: TGTGCCAGCTCCAACTGGGGAGAAGAGACCCAGTACTTC. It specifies CASSNWGEETQYF.

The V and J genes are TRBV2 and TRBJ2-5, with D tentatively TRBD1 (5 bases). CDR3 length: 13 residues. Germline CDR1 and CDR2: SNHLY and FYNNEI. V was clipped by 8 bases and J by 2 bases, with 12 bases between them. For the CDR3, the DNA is TGTGCCAGCGGATGGACAAATCAAGAGACCCAGTACTTC. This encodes CASGWTNQETQYF.

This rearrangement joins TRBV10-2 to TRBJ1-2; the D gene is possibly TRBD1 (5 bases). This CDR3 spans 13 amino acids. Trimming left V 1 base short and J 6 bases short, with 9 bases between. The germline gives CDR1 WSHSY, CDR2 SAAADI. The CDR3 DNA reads TGCGCCAGCAGTGAGTGGCAGGGTCATGGCTACACCTTC. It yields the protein CASSEWQGHGYTF.

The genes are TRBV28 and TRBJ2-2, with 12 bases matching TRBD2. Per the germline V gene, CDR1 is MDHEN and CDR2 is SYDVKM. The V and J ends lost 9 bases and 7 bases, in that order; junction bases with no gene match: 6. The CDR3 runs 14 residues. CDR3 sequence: CASLAGGPIGELFF. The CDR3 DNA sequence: TGTGCCAGTCTAGCGGGAGGGCCGATCGGGGAGCTGTTTTTT.

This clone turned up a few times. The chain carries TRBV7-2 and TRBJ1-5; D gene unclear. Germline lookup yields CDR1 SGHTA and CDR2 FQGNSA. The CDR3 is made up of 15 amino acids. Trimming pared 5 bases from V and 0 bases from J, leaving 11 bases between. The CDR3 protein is CASSVTYGSNQPQHF. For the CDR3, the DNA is TGTGCCAGCAGCGTCACCTACGGTAGCAATCAGCCCCAGCATTTT.

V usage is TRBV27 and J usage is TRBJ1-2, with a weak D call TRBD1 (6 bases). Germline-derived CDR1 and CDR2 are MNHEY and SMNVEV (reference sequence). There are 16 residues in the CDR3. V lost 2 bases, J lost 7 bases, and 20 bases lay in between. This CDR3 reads CASSLEAPGTFLGYTF. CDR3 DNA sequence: TGTGCCAGCAGTTTAGAGGCCCCCGGGACATTCCTTGGCTACACCTTC.

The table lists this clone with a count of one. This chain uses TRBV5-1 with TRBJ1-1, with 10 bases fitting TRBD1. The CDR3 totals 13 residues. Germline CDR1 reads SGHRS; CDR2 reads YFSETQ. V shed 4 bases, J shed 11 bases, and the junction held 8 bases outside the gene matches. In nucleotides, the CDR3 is TGCGCCAGCAGCCTCGGACAGGGGGAGGTGGCTTTCTTT. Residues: CASSLGQGEVAFF. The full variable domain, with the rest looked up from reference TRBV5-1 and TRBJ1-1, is KAGVTQTPRYLIKTRGQQVTLSCSPISGHRSVSWYQQTPGQGLQFLFEYFSETQRNKGNFPGRFSGRQFSNSRSEMNVSTLELGDSALYLCASSLGQGEVAFFGQGTRLTVV.

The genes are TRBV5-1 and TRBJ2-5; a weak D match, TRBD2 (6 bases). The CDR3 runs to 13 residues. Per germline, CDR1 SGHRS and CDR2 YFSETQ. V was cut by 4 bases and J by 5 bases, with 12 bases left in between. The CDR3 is CASSLTSLETQYF. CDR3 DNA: TGCGCCAGCAGCCTAACTAGCTTGGAGACCCAGTACTTC.

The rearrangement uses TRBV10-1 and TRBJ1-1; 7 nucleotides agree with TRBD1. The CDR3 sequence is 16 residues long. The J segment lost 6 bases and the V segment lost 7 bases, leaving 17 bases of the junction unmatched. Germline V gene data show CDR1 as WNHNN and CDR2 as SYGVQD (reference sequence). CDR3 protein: CASTPTGTPKSAEAFF. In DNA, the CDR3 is TGCGCCAGCACTCCGACAGGGACCCCGAAGTCGGCTGAAGCTTTCTTT.

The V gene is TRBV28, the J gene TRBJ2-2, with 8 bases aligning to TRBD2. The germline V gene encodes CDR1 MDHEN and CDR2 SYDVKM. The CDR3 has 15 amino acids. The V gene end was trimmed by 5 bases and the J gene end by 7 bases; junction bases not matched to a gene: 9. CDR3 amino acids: CASSIRLAKVGELFF. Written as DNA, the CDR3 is TGTGCCAGCAGTATTCGACTAGCGAAGGTCGGGGAGCTGTTTTTT.

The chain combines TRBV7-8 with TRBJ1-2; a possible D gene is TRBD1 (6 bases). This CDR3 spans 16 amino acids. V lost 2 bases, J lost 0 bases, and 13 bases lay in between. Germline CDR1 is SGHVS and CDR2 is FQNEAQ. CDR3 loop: CASSLLGGVSNYGYTF. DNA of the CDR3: TGTGCCAGCAGCTTACTAGGGGGAGTGTCTAACTATGGCTACACCTTC.

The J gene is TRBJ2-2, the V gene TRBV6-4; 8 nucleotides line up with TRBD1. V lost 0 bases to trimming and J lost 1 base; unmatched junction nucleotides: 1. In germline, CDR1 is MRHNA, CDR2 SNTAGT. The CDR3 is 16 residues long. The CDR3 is CASSDSDRVNTGELFF. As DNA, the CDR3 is TGTGCCAGCAGTGACTCGGACAGGGTGAACACCGGGGAGCTGTTTTTT.

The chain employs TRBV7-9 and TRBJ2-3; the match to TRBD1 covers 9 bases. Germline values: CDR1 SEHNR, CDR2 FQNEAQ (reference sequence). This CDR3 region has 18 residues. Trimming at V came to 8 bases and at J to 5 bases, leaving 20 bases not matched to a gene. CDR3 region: CASSQGGLGQGLVDTQYF. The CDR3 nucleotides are TGTGCCAGCTCTCAGGGGGGCCTTGGACAGGGGTTGGTAGATACGCAGTATTTT.

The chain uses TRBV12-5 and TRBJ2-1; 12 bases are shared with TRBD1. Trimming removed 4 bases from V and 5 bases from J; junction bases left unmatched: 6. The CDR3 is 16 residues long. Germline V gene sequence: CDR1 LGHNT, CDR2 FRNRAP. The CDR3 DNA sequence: TGTGCTAGTGGTTCGGGACAGGGGGCTAGGGACAATGAGCAGTTCTTC. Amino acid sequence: CASGSGQGARDNEQFF. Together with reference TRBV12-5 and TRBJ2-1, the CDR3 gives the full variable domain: DARVTQTPRHKVTEMGQEVTMRCQPILGHNTVFWYRQTMMQGLELLAYFRNRAPLDDSGMPKDRFSAEMPDATLATLKIQPSEPRDSAVYFCASGSGQGARDNEQFFGPGTRLTVL.

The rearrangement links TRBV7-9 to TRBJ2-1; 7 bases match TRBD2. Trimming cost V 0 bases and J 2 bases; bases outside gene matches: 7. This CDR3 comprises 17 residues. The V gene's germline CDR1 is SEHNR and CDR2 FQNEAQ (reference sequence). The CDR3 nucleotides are TGTGCCAGCAGCTTAGCGATGCGGGAGTCCCCCTACAATGAGCAGTTCTTC. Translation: CASSLAMRESPYNEQFF.

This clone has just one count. CDR3 sequence: CASSEARGYNSPLHF. CDR3 bases: TGTGCCAGCAGTGAAGCCAGGGGCTATAATTCACCCCTCCACTTT. The chain links TRBV6-1 to TRBJ1-6; TRBD1 might be the D (6 bases). The V gene lost 0 bases and the J gene lost 3 bases, with 6 bases spanning the gap. The germline V gene has CDR1 MNHNS and CDR2 SASEGT. CDR3 length: 15 residues.

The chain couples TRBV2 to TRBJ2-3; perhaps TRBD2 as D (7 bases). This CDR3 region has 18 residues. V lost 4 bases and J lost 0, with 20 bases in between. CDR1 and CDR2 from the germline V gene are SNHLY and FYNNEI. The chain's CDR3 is CASSAGGPSEHSTDTQYF. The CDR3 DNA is TGTGCCAGCAGTGCGGGGGGCCCTTCCGAACACAGCACAGATACGCAGTATTTT.

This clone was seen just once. The CDR3 loop reads CASGRDRRNYGYTF. The CDR3 DNA sequence: TGTGCCAGCGGTAGGGATAGGAGGAACTATGGCTACACCTTC. V usage is TRBV27 and J usage is TRBJ1-2, with D uncertain. Trimming shortened V by 8 bases and J by 2 bases, and 15 bases separated the two germline ends. The germline gives CDR1 MNHEY, CDR2 SMNVEV (reference sequence). The CDR3 spans 14 residues.

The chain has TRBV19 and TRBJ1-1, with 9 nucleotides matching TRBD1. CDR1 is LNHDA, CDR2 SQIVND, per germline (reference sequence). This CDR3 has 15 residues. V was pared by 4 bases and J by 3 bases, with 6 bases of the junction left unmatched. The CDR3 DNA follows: TGTGCCAGTAGTACCTGGACAGGGGCGGACACTGAAGCTTTCTTT. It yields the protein CASSTWTGADTEAFF.

CDR3 in DNA: TGCGCCAGCAGCGTAGGGACAGGGGGCGATCAGCCCCAGCATTTT. Protein sequence: CASSVGTGGDQPQHF. The chain recombines TRBV5-1 with TRBJ1-5, with TRBD1 identical over 12 bases. The length of the CDR3 is 15 residues. Germline V lookup: CDR1 SGHRS, CDR2 YFSETQ. V shed 4 bases, J shed 5 bases, and the junction held 4 bases outside the gene matches.

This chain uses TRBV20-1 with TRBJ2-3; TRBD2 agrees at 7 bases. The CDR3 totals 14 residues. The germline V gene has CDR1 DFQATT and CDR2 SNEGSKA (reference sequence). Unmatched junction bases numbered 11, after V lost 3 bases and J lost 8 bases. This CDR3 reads CSASYFPGLPTQYF. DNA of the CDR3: TGCAGTGCTAGTTATTTTCCGGGACTACCTACGCAGTATTTT.

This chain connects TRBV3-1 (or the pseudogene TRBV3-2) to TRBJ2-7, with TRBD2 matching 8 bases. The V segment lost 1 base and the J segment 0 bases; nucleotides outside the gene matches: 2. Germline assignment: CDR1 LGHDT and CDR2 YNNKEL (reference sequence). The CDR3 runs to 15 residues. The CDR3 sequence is CASSQVAGLSYEQYF. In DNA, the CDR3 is TGTGCCAGCAGCCAAGTAGCGGGACTCTCCTACGAGCAGTACTTC.

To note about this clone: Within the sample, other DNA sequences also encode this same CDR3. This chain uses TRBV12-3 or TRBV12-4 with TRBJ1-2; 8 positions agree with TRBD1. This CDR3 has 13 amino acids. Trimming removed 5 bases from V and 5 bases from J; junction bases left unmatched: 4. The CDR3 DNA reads TGTGCCAGCAGTCCGGACAGGGTATATGGCTACACCTTC. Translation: CASSPDRVYGYTF.

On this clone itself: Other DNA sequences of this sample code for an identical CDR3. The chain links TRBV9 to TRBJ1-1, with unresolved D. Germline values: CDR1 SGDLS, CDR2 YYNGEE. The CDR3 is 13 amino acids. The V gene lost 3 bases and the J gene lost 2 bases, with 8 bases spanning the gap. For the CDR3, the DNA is TGTGCCAGCAGCGCCAGTTTAAACACTGAAGCTTTCTTT. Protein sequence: CASSASLNTEAFF.